This TCR beta chain was recovered during a study of blood T cell repertoires in COVID-19. To note about this clone: The same CDR3 also results from other DNA sequences found in this sample.

The CDR3 contains 13 residues. V lost 3 bases, J lost 4 bases, and 9 bases lay in between. The germline CDR1 and CDR2 sequences are MDHEN and SYDVKM. Under the authors' procedure: The assay estimated nucleated cells by amplifying reference gene primers. Sequencing was performed with immunoSEQ multiplex PCR; in TCRdb, only in-frame clones are kept and a portion is missing. D and trimming come from the DNA, and the V and J calls and clone size come from that table. The profile shows 250,000 to 350,000 clones, roughly 89% of them singletons. The chain couples TRBV28 to TRBJ1-2; possible D gene TRBD1, 6 bases. This clonotype originated in a woman between 25 and 40 years old with active or convalescent COVID-19. The sample consisted of peripheral blood. CDR3 sequence (DNA): TGTGCCAGCAGTTTGTCCAGGGGCTATGGCTACACCTTC. It encodes CASSLSRGYGYTF.